The source of this TCR beta chain is a study of T cell repertoires in cytomegalovirus infection. About the study: An indication of both CMV infection and matching HLA type came from public TCR beta signatures.

Study results and caveats: HLA-C-restricted TCR beta clonotypes specific for CMV led the ex vivo response. Carriage of CMV together with the relevant HLA was identifiable through cumulative public TCR beta family frequency.

TCRdb called the reads again in MiXCR, with one record for every CDR3 protein. The table has around 270,000 distinct CDR3 sequences, roughly 10% seen once. Trimming took 2 bases from V and 2 from J, leaving 9 bases between them. There are 14 residues in the CDR3. Turning to this clonotype: Its antigen is not identified.

The clonotype comes from a human donor in good health (CMV status not recorded). Some clones in this sample may be carry-over from other donors' samples. Input material: PBMCs. V usage is TRBV12-3 or TRBV12-4 and J usage is TRBJ2-5; a weak D match, TRBD2 (5 bases). The CDR3 reads CASSLKGAQETQYF. Here the CDR3 DNA reads TGTGCCAGCAGTTTAAAGGGAGCACAAGAGACCCAGTACTTC.